Following are 27 T cell receptor beta chains from one sample sequenced in a study of blood T cell repertoires in COVID-19. Clones were read by immunoSEQ multiplex PCR, and TCRdb kept only the in-frame ones, dropping some. The table has roughly 100,000 clones, 86% seen once. Sequencing used peripheral blood. These receptors all stem from a human donor in a cohort sampled during active COVID-19.

The rearrangement uses TRBV27 and TRBJ1-1; 8 nucleotides line up with TRBD1. Trimming at V came to 5 bases and at J to 3 bases, leaving 8 bases not matched to a gene. CDR1 is MNHEY and CDR2 is SMNVEV in the germline V gene (reference sequence). The CDR3 is 15 amino acids. The CDR3 protein is CASSRRTGRDTEAFF. The CDR3 region has the DNA TGTGCCAGCAGTCGCCGGACAGGGAGGGACACTGAAGCTTTCTTT.

This chain joins TRBV19 and TRBJ1-5, with 8 bases lining up with TRBD1. There are 14 residues in the CDR3. The V gene end was trimmed by 4 bases and the J gene end by 5 bases; junction bases not matched to a gene: 4. The germline V gene has CDR1 LNHDA and CDR2 SQIVND (reference sequence). CDR3 in DNA: TGTGCCAGTAGTACGACAGGGGAGGATCAGCCCCAGCATTTT. Translation gives CASSTTGEDQPQHF.

The V and J genes are TRBV10-1 and TRBJ1-3; D is undetermined. The CDR3 runs to 16 residues. Germline values: CDR1 WNHNN, CDR2 SYGVQD (reference sequence). V was trimmed by 3 bases and J by 4 bases, leaving 16 bases between them. CDR3 in amino acids: CASSDSTRGFGNTIYF. In nucleotides, the CDR3 is TGCGCCAGCAGTGATTCAACCCGGGGATTCGGAAACACCATATATTTT.

This chain connects TRBV11-2 to TRBJ1-3; a weak D match, TRBD1 (5 bases). The CDR3 runs 15 residues. Between the trimmed V and J ends, which lost 8 bases and 1 base, there was a span of 15 bases. Germline V gene data show CDR1 as SGHAT and CDR2 as FQNNGV. The chain's CDR3 is CASAPTGGSGNTIYF. For the CDR3, the DNA is TGTGCCAGCGCCCCAACCGGGGGGTCTGGAAACACCATATATTTT. Complete variable domain (other parts from reference TRBV11-2 and TRBJ1-3): EAGVAQSPRYKIIEKRQSVAFWCNPISGHATLYWYQQILGQGPKLLIQFQNNGVVDDSQLPKDRFSAERLKGVDSTLKIQPAKLEDSAVYLCASAPTGGSGNTIYFGEGSWLTVV.

The genes are TRBV6-1 and TRBJ2-1; 8 bases match TRBD2. V was clipped by 2 bases and J by 3 bases; unmatched bases: 6. Germline V gives CDR1 MNHNS, CDR2 SASEGT. There are 16 residues in the CDR3. Written as DNA, the CDR3 is TGTGCCAGCAGTGAATACCCGGGGGGGCTCTACAATGAGCAGTTCTTC. Translating it yields CASSEYPGGLYNEQFF.

The V gene is TRBV6-5, the J gene TRBJ1-2; D is unresolved. The CDR3 extends over 13 amino acids. Trimming pared 0 bases from V and 8 bases from J, leaving 10 bases between. Germline V CDR1 and CDR2: MNHEY, SVGAGI. The DNA for the CDR3 is TGTGCCAGCAGTTACTCGCAGGATAGAGGCTACACCTTC. Its protein product is CASSYSQDRGYTF.

This sequence joins TRBV2 and TRBJ1-6, with 7 bases matching TRBD1. The CDR3 runs 14 residues. Germline V lookup: CDR1 SNHLY, CDR2 FYNNEI. The J segment lost 3 bases and the V segment lost 6 bases, leaving 2 bases of the junction unmatched. The CDR3 bases are TGTGCCAGCAGCCGGGACAGCTATAATTCACCCCTCCACTTT. Residues: CASSRDSYNSPLHF.

The chain is built from TRBV18 and TRBJ2-1; 10 bases are a match to TRBD1. V was pared by 7 bases and J by 5 bases, with 11 bases of the junction left unmatched. Per the germline V gene, CDR1 is KGHSH and CDR2 is LQKENI. The length of the CDR3 is 16 residues. The chain's CDR3 is CASFKDRQGANNEQFF. CDR3 DNA sequence: TGTGCCAGCTTTAAGGACCGACAGGGGGCGAACAATGAGCAGTTCTTC. Using reference TRBV18 and TRBJ2-1 for the parts outside the CDR3, the full variable domain is NAGVMQNPRHLVRRRGQEARLRCSPMKGHSHVYWYRQLPEEGLKFMVYLQKENIIDESGMPKERFSAEFPKEGPSILRIQQVVRGDSAAYFCASFKDRQGANNEQFFGPGTRLTVL.

The genes are TRBV7-2 and TRBJ1-3, with a possible D match to TRBD1 (6 bases). CDR3 size: 16 residues. Germline V gene data show CDR1 as SGHTA and CDR2 as FQGNSA. V was trimmed by 0 bases and J by 2 bases, leaving 11 bases between them. The CDR3 DNA reads TGTGCCAGCAGCTTAGCGCCGGCAGGGGCTGGAAACACCATATATTTT. It is translated as CASSLAPAGAGNTIYF.

The rearrangement uses TRBV6-5 and TRBJ2-3; 8 bases align to TRBD1. Germline V gene sequence: CDR1 MNHEY, CDR2 SVGAGI. J lost 5 bases, V lost 0 bases, and 7 bases had no gene match. This CDR3 comprises 16 residues. As DNA, the CDR3 is TGTGCCAGCAGTTACTCCTGGCAGGGGGCTGGAGATACGCAGTATTTT. Amino acid sequence: CASSYSWQGAGDTQYF.

The gene calls are TRBV7-2 and TRBJ2-2, with D maybe TRBD1 (5 bases). This CDR3 region has 14 residues. Germline V CDR1 and CDR2: SGHTA, FQGNSA. Trimming pared 1 base from V and 3 bases from J, leaving 6 bases between. CDR3 residues: CASSLGRDTGELFF. CDR3 DNA sequence: TGTGCCAGCAGCTTAGGCAGGGACACCGGGGAGCTGTTTTTT.

This chain connects TRBV18 to TRBJ2-1, with no clear D. Germline V CDR1 and CDR2: KGHSH, LQKENI. The CDR3 contains 16 residues. V was shortened by 0 bases and J by 2 bases, with 11 bases between the two germline ends. The CDR3 DNA reads TGTGCCAGCTCACCACCGGTGGCCCGGGCCTACAATGAGCAGTTCTTC. Translation: CASSPPVARAYNEQFF.

V is TRBV2 and J is TRBJ2-3; maybe TRBD2 (5 bases). V lost 5 bases and J lost 5, with 20 bases in between. The CDR3 consists of 16 residues. Germline assignment: CDR1 SNHLY and CDR2 FYNNEI. CDR3 coding DNA: TGTGCCAGCAGTAATCGAGCAACAGTACGGGGAGATACGCAGTATTTT. This sequence encodes CASSNRATVRGDTQYF. The full variable domain, with the rest looked up from reference TRBV2 and TRBJ2-3, is EPEVTQTPSHQVTQMGQEVILRCVPISNHLYFYWYRQILGQKVEFLVSFYNNEISEKSEIFDDQFSVERPDGSNFTLKIRSTKLEDSAMYFCASSNRATVRGDTQYFGPGTRLTVL.

The chain recombines TRBV5-6 with TRBJ1-6, with 8 bases that match TRBD1. CDR3 length equals 14 residues. CDR1 is SGHDT, CDR2 YYEEEE, per germline. V lost 4 bases and J lost 9; bases outside the gene matches: 6. CDR3 sequence: CASSIGQGGSPLHF. CDR3 bases: TGTGCCAGCAGCATCGGACAGGGAGGTTCACCCCTCCACTTT. Full variable domain (missing parts from reference TRBV5-6 and TRBJ1-6): DAGVTQSPTHLIKTRGQQVTLRCSPKSGHDTVSWYQQALGQGPQFIFQYYEEEERQRGNFPDRFSGHQFPNYSSELNVNALLLGDSALYLCASSIGQGGSPLHFGNGTRLTVT.

Here the CDR3 reads CASSQTGTEAFF. The DNA of the CDR3 is TGTGCCAGCAGTCAGACTGGCACTGAAGCTTTCTTT. This rearrangement joins TRBV28 to TRBJ1-1; D not certain. The length of the CDR3 is 12 residues. The germline gives CDR1 MDHEN, CDR2 SYDVKM. V lost 5 bases and J lost 4, with 8 bases in between.

V is TRBV28 and J is TRBJ2-3; 13 positions match TRBD2. The length of the CDR3 is 17 residues. The germline CDR1 and CDR2 sequences are MDHEN and SYDVKM. Trimming removed 5 bases from V and 5 bases from J; junction bases left unmatched: 10. The CDR3 DNA is TGTGCCAGCAGTCCGCGGACTAGCGGGAGATCACAAGATACGCAGTATTTT. It codes for CASSPRTSGRSQDTQYF.

This sequence joins TRBV7-6 and TRBJ1-3; D is undetermined. The CDR3 loop spans 16 amino acids. The V gene's germline CDR1 is SGHVS and CDR2 FNYEAQ. Trimming shortened V by 5 bases and J by 0 bases, and 14 bases separated the two germline ends. The CDR3 DNA sequence: TGTGCCAGCAGCCCGAAGCCGGGGAGCTCTGGAAACACCATATATTTT. Residues: CASSPKPGSSGNTIYF. Full variable domain (rest looked up from reference TRBV7-6 and TRBJ1-3): GAGVSQSPRYKVTKRGQDVALRCDPISGHVSLYWYRQALGQGPEFLTYFNYEAQQDKSGLPNDRFSAERPEGSISTLTIQRTEQRDSAMYRCASSPKPGSSGNTIYFGEGSWLTVV.

This clone was seen a few times. The chain combines TRBV7-7 with TRBJ2-2, with D maybe TRBD2 (6 bases). V lost 5 bases, J lost 5 bases, and 9 bases lay in between. Looked up from germline, CDR1 is SSHAT and CDR2 is FNYEAQ (reference sequence). This CDR3 contains 13 residues. The CDR3 coding sequence is TGTGCCAGCAGCCTTGGAGGGACCGGGGAGCTGTTTTTT. Its protein product is CASSLGGTGELFF.

The chain joins TRBV13 to TRBJ2-5, with D possibly TRBD2 on 6 matching bases. Deletions cut 5 bases from V and 5 bases from J, with 12 bases between. Per the germline V gene, CDR1 is PRHDT and CDR2 is FYEKMQ (reference sequence). The CDR3 runs to 13 residues. CDR3 nucleotide sequence: TGTGCCAGCAGCCCCCCGGGGGACGAGACCCAGTACTTC. Protein product: CASSPPGDETQYF.

The genes are TRBV7-8 and TRBJ2-2, with TRBD1 matching over 8 bases. CDR1 is SGHVS and CDR2 is FQNEAQ in the germline V gene. After removal of 0 bases from V and 1 base from J, the junction contained 1 base not matched to a gene. This CDR3 region has 16 residues. The CDR3 DNA is TGTGCCAGCAGCTTAGCAGACAGGGGGAACACCGGGGAGCTGTTTTTT. It is translated as CASSLADRGNTGELFF.

This chain connects TRBV6-5 to TRBJ2-2; 10 nucleotides agree with TRBD1. With V trimmed by 0 bases and J by 7 bases, 2 bases remained unmatched. CDR1 and CDR2 (germline): MNHEY, SVGAGI. The CDR3 sequence is 15 residues long. The CDR3 reads CASSYSTGGSGELFF. The DNA of the CDR3 is TGTGCCAGCAGTTACTCGACAGGGGGCAGCGGGGAGCTGTTTTTT.

The V and J genes are TRBV3-1 (or the pseudogene TRBV3-2) and TRBJ2-1; 8 bases match TRBD1. Losses at the gene ends were 3 bases for V and 3 bases for J; bases not matched to a gene: 4. CDR3 length: 15 amino acids. From germline, CDR1 is LGHDT and CDR2 YNNKEL (reference sequence). CDR3 in DNA: TGTGCCAGCAGCCATATGACAGGGGTCTACAATGAGCAGTTCTTC. Translation: CASSHMTGVYNEQFF.

The chain links TRBV2 to TRBJ2-2; D possibly corresponds to TRBD1 (7 bases). V was pared by 7 bases and J by 6 bases, with 12 bases between. Germline V gene sequence: CDR1 SNHLY, CDR2 FYNNEI. This CDR3 has 13 residues. The CDR3 loop reads CASIDREAGELFF. Written as DNA, the CDR3 is TGTGCCAGCATAGACAGGGAGGCCGGGGAGCTGTTTTTT.

The genes are TRBV2 and TRBJ2-7; no firm D call. Trimming stripped 6 bases from V and 7 bases from J, with 13 bases between. The germline gives CDR1 SNHLY, CDR2 FYNNEI. The CDR3 runs 12 residues. The CDR3 sequence is CASRPFSQEQYF. The CDR3 DNA is TGTGCCAGCAGGCCCTTTTCACAAGAGCAGTACTTC.

This chain connects TRBV28 to TRBJ2-7, with 8 bases that match TRBD1. Unmatched junction bases numbered 3, after V lost 0 bases and J lost 2 bases. The CDR3 sequence is 15 residues long. CDR1 is MDHEN, CDR2 SYDVKM, per germline. In DNA, the CDR3 is TGTGCCAGCAGTTTATGGAGACAGGGGCCCTACGAGCAGTACTTC. Encoded protein: CASSLWRQGPYEQYF. Drawing the rest from reference TRBV28 and TRBJ2-7, the complete variable domain is DVKVTQSSRYLVKRTGEKVFLECVQDMDHENMFWYRQDPGLGLRLIYFSYDVKMKEKGDIPEGYSVSREKKERFSLILESASTNQTSMYLCASSLWRQGPYEQYFGPGTRLTVT.

The gene calls are TRBV5-6 and TRBJ2-3; the match to TRBD2 covers 8 bases. The ends lost 1 base at V and 1 base at J; junction bases unmatched: 11. This CDR3 spans 18 amino acids. CDR1 and CDR2 (germline): SGHDT, YYEEEE. The CDR3 sequence is CASSLLYLGSGGTDTQYF. The CDR3, as DNA: TGTGCCAGCAGCTTGCTATACCTAGGTAGCGGGGGCACAGATACGCAGTATTTT. The full variable domain, in which reference TRBV5-6 and TRBJ2-3 provide the parts outside the CDR3, is DAGVTQSPTHLIKTRGQQVTLRCSPKSGHDTVSWYQQALGQGPQFIFQYYEEEERQRGNFPDRFSGHQFPNYSSELNVNALLLGDSALYLCASSLLYLGSGGTDTQYFGPGTRLTVL.

The V gene is TRBV2, the J gene TRBJ2-3, with 7 bases matching TRBD1. The CDR3 spans 15 residues. Per germline, CDR1 SNHLY and CDR2 FYNNEI. J gave up 2 bases and V 6 bases, and 8 bases lay outside the gene matches. In DNA, the CDR3 is TGTGCCAGCAGGCTGACAGGGTCCAACACAGATACGCAGTATTTT. Its protein product is CASRLTGSNTDTQYF. Based on the CDR3 plus reference TRBV2 and TRBJ2-3, the full variable domain is EPEVTQTPSHQVTQMGQEVILRCVPISNHLYFYWYRQILGQKVEFLVSFYNNEISEKSEIFDDQFSVERPDGSNFTLKIRSTKLEDSAMYFCASRLTGSNTDTQYFGPGTRLTVL.